This T cell receptor beta chain was observed in a study of response to subunit inactivated influenza vaccine. Study-wide results and limits: T cells newly recruited by each seasonal influenza vaccination are few, the authors suggested.

The germline gives CDR1 LGHNA, CDR2 YNFKEQ. The CDR3 extends over 17 amino acids. The J segment lost 4 bases and the V segment lost 3 bases, leaving 11 bases of the junction unmatched. TCRdb itself ran the RT-PCR reads through MiXCR, one entry per CDR3 protein. This sample has 650,000 to 850,000 distinct CDR3 sequences, with approximately 15% found just once. This clonotype was detected many times. Its antigen is currently unknown. The chain carries TRBV4-2 and TRBJ2-3, with 9 bases aligning to TRBD1. The sequencing here drew on PBMCs from blood, taken 14 to 15 days before vaccination. This clonotype was sampled from a man aged 45 to 65 who received an inactivated influenza vaccine. In DNA form, the CDR3 reads TGTGCCAGCAGCCAGGAGTCGGACAGGGGTTTCCCAGATACGCAGTATTTT. Translated, it gives CASSQESDRGFPDTQYF.